This T cell receptor beta chain was recovered during a study of blood T cell repertoires in COVID-19. The CDR3 sequence is 13 residues long. Trimming took 6 bases from V and 6 from J, leaving 12 bases between them. Produced via immunoSEQ multiplex PCR; TCRdb's table is partial and in-frame only. The sample records approximately 190,000 clones, approximately 85% being singletons. The sequence was collected from a woman in her 70s with active or convalescent COVID-19. Sample: peripheral blood. The chain joins TRBV12-3 or TRBV12-4 to TRBJ2-1, with a weak D call TRBD2 (5 bases). CDR3 coding DNA: TGTGCCAGCAGCCCTGGACTGATCAATGAGCAGTTCTTC. Translation: CASSPGLINEQFF.